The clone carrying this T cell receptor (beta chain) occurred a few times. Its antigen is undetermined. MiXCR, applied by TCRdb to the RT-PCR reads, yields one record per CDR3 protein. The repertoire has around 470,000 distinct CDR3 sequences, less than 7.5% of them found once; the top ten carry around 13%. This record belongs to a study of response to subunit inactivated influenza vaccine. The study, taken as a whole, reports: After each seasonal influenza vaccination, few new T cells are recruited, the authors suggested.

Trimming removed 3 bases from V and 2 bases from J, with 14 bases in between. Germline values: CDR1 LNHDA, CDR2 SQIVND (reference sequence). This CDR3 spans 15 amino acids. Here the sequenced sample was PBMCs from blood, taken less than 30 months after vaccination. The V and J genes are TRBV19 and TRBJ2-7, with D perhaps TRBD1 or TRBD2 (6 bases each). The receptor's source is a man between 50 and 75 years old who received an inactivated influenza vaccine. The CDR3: CASSILGGTPYEQYF. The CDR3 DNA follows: TGTGCCAGTAGTATCCTGGGGGGCACCCCCTACGAGCAGTACTTC. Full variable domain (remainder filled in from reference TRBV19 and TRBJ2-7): DGGITQSPKYLFRKEGQNVTLSCEQNLNHDAMYWYRQDPGQGLRLIYYSQIVNDFQKGDIAEGYSVSREKKESFPLTVTSAQKNPTAFYLCASSILGGTPYEQYFGPGTRLTVT.